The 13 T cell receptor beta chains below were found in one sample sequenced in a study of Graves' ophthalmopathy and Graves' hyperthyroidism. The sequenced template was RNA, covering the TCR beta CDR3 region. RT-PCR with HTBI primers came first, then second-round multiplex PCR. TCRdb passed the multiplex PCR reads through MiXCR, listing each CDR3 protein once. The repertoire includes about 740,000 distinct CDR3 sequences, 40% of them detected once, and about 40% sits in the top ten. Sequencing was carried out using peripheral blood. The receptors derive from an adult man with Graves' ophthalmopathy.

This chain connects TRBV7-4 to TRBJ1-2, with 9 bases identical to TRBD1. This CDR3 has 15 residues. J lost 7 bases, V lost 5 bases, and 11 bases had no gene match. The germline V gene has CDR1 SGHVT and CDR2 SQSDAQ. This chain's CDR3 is CASSLVRLQGAGYTF. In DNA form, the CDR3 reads TGTGCCAGCAGCCTAGTGCGGCTACAGGGGGCTGGCTACACCTTC.

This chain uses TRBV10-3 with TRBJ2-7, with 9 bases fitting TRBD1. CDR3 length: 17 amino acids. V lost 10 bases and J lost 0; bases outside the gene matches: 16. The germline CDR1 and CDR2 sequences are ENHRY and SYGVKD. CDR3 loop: CASLKTRDRVPSYEQYF. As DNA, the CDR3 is TGTGCCAGCCTAAAAACCCGGGACAGGGTTCCCTCCTACGAGCAGTACTTC.

The CDR3 sequence is CASSIIDSSPYGYTF. The CDR3 nucleotides are TGTGCCAGTAGTATAATCGACAGCAGCCCTTATGGCTACACCTTC. The chain joins TRBV19 to TRBJ1-2; D is perhaps TRBD1 (5 bases). The CDR3 sequence is 15 residues long. CDR1 and CDR2 (germline): LNHDA, SQIVND (reference sequence). V was pared by 2 bases and J by 5 bases, with 15 bases between.

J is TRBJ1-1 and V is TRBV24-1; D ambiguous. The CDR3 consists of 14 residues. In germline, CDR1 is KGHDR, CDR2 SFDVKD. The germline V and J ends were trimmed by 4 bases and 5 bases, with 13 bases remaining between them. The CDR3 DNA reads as TGTGCCACCAGTGAAGTGGCGGCAGCAACTGAAGCTTTCTTT. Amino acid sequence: CATSEVAAATEAFF.

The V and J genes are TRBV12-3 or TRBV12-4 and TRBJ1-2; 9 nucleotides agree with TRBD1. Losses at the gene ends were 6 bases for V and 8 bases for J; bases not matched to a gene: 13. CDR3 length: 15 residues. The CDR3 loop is CASSPRVQGAGGYTF. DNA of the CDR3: TGTGCCAGCAGCCCGAGGGTACAGGGGGCGGGCGGCTACACCTTC.

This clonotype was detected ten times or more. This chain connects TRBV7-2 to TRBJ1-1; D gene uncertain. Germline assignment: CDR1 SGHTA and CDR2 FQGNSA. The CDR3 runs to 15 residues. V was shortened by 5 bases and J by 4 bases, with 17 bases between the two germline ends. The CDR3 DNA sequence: TGTGCCAGCAGCACCCTACACGCGGCGGGCACTGAAGCTTTCTTT. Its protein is CASSTLHAAGTEAFF.

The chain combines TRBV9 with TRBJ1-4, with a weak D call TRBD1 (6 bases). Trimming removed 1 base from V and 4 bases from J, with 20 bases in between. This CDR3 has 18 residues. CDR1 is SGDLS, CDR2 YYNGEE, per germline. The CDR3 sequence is CASSVSFGGAGFNEKLFF. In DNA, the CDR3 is TGTGCCAGCAGCGTATCATTTGGGGGGGCCGGCTTTAATGAAAAACTGTTTTTT.

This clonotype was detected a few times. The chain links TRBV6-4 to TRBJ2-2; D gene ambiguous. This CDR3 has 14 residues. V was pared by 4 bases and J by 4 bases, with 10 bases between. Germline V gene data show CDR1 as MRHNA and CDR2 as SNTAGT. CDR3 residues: CASSVVFATGELFF. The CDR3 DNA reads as TGTGCCAGCAGTGTTGTGTTCGCCACCGGGGAGCTGTTTTTT.

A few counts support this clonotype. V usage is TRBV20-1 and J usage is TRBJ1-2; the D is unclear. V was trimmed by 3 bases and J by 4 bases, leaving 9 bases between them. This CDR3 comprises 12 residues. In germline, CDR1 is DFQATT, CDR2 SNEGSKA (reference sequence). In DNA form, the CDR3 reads TGCAGTGCTAGCTTGGGGAGCTATGGCTACACCTTC. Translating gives CSASLGSYGYTF.

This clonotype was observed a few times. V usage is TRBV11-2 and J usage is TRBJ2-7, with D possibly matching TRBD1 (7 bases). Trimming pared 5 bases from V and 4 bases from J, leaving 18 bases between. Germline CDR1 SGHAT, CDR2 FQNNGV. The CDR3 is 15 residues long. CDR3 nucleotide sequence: TGTGCCAGCAGCCCCGGCGGGACAGCTATGTACGAGCAGTACTTC. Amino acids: CASSPGGTAMYEQYF. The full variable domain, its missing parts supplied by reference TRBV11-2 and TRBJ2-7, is EAGVAQSPRYKIIEKRQSVAFWCNPISGHATLYWYQQILGQGPKLLIQFQNNGVVDDSQLPKDRFSAERLKGVDSTLKIQPAKLEDSAVYLCASSPGGTAMYEQYFGPGTRLTVT.

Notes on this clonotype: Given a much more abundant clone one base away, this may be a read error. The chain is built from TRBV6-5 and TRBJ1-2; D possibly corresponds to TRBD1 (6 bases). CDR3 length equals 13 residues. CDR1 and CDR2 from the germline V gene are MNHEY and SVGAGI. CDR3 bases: TGTGCCAGCAGGCGGGACACTAACTATGACTACACCTTC. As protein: CASRRDTNYDYTF.

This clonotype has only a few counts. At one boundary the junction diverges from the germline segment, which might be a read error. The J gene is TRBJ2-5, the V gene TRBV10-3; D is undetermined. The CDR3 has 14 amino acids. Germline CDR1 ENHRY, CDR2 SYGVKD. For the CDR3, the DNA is TGTGCCAGCAGTTACTTAACGAGCCAAGAGACCCAGTACTTC. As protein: CASSYLTSQETQYF.

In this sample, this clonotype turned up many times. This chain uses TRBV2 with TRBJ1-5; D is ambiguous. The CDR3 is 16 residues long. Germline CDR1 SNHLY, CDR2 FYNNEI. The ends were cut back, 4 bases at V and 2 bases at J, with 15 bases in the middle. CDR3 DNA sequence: TGTGCCAGCAGTGGACCCGAGTTTAACGGCAATCAGCCCCAGCATTTT. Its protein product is CASSGPEFNGNQPQHF.